This T cell receptor beta chain was sequenced during a study of beta chain features in type 1 diabetes. This clone showed up just a few times. Other DNA sequences from this sample encode an identical CDR3 as well. Expressed TCRB transcripts were sequenced because the isolated RNA had all been reverse transcribed beforehand. Assay used: immunoSEQ multiplex PCR; TCRdb lists only in-frame clones, some missing. The data hold around 400,000 clones, with roughly 16% observed a single time. Between the trimmed V and J ends, which lost 2 bases and 5 bases, there was a span of 9 bases. CDR1 is GTSNPN, CDR2 SVGIG, per germline (reference sequence). The CDR3 contains 12 residues.

Sequences were obtained from naive CD4+ T cells from blood. The origin of this receptor is a woman aged 18-29 years in good health. The V call is TRBV30, the J call TRBJ1-1; D may be TRBD1 (5 bases). The CDR3 nucleotides read TGTGCCTGGAGTTCGGGGGGTACTGAAGCTTTCTTT. This sequence encodes CAWSSGGTEAFF.